This passage covers 22 T cell receptor beta chains from one sample sequenced in a study of PD-L1 blockade in urothelial cancer. Specified time point: peripheral blood 6 weeks after treatment start. The table came from immunoSEQ multiplex PCR; TCRdb's copy has only in-frame clones and leaves some out. The table lists 40,000 to 60,000 clones, 80% to 90% of them singletons, with around 9.1% in the top ten. Specimen: PBMCs, collected around atezolizumab (anti-PD-L1) treatment. These receptors came from a man aged 65-85 years with urothelial cancer.

This chain joins TRBV19 and TRBJ2-2, with TRBD1 as a possible D gene (6 bases). Germline V gene data show CDR1 as LNHDA and CDR2 as SQIVND (reference sequence). This CDR3 has 14 residues. Trimming left V 5 bases short and J 6 bases short, with 13 bases between. The CDR3 DNA reads as TGTGCCAGTAGTTACAACAGGGATTCCGGGGAGCTGTTTTTT. It specifies CASSYNRDSGELFF. The variable domain in full, with the rest retrieved from reference TRBV19 and TRBJ2-2, is DGGITQSPKYLFRKEGQNVTLSCEQNLNHDAMYWYRQDPGQGLRLIYYSQIVNDFQKGDIAEGYSVSREKKESFPLTVTSAQKNPTAFYLCASSYNRDSGELFFGEGSRLTVL.

The rearrangement joins TRBV7-9 to TRBJ2-7; 9 bases are shared with TRBD1. The germline V gene encodes CDR1 SEHNR and CDR2 FQNEAQ (reference sequence). The V and J ends lost 4 bases and 7 bases, in that order; junction bases with no gene match: 5. The CDR3 loop spans 13 amino acids. The CDR3 sequence: CASSYQTGGEQYF. CDR3 bases: TGTGCCAGCAGCTACCAGACAGGGGGGGAGCAGTACTTC.

This clone was seen a few times. The chain is built from TRBV28 and TRBJ1-2; 7 nucleotides match TRBD1. This CDR3 is built from 17 residues. Germline V CDR1 and CDR2: MDHEN, SYDVKM. V gave up 5 bases and J gave up 0 bases; unmatched junction bases: 12. In DNA, the CDR3 is TGTGCCAGCAGTCCACTATTACAGGGGACCACTAACTATGGCTACACCTTC. Translation: CASSPLLQGTTNYGYTF.

The gene calls are TRBV7-9 and TRBJ2-1; D uncertain. There are 10 residues in the CDR3. In germline, CDR1 is SEHNR, CDR2 FQNEAQ (reference sequence). The V gene lost 8 bases and the J gene lost 10 bases, with 9 bases spanning the gap. The CDR3 loop reads CASGGREQFF. CDR3 sequence (DNA): TGTGCCAGCGGCGGCCGAGAGCAGTTCTTC.

The chain combines TRBV6-5 with TRBJ2-3, with D tentatively TRBD2 (6 bases). Trimming shortened V by 6 bases and J by 2 bases, and 12 bases separated the two germline ends. This CDR3 comprises 14 residues. Germline V gene sequence: CDR1 MNHEY, CDR2 SVGAGI. The CDR3 coding sequence is TGTGCCAGCAGCCGCGGGGTACTCACAGATACGCAGTATTTT. It codes for CASSRGVLTDTQYF.

The chain carries TRBV11-3 and TRBJ2-3; D remains ambiguous. Trimming shortened V by 5 bases and J by 4 bases, and 19 bases separated the two germline ends. Per germline, CDR1 SGHNT and CDR2 YENEEA. CDR3 size: 16 residues. The CDR3 sequence is CASSPGLSSSADTQYF. CDR3 DNA sequence: TGTGCCAGCAGCCCCGGCCTGAGTAGCTCCGCAGATACGCAGTATTTT. The full variable domain, in which reference TRBV11-3 and TRBJ2-3 provide the parts outside the CDR3, is EAGVVQSPRYKIIEKKQPVAFWCNPISGHNTLYWYLQNLGQGPELLIRYENEEAVDDSQLPKDRFSAERLKGVDSTLKIQPAELGDSAVYLCASSPGLSSSADTQYFGPGTRLTVL.

The CDR3: CASSSEGQFHGYTF. The DNA for the CDR3 is TGCGCCAGCAGCTCGGAGGGACAGTTCCATGGCTACACCTTC. The chain couples TRBV5-1 to TRBJ1-2; 7 nucleotides align to TRBD1. This CDR3 has 14 residues. The junction had 8 bases not matched to a gene; V was cut back by 3 bases and J by 6 bases. Germline lookup yields CDR1 SGHRS and CDR2 YFSETQ.

The V gene is TRBV11-2, the J gene TRBJ2-7, with unresolved D. CDR1 is SGHAT, CDR2 FQNNGV, per germline. The length of the CDR3 is 15 residues. V lost 8 bases to trimming and J lost 0 bases, with 17 bases between them. CDR3: CASLEVSDFSYEQYF. The DNA for the CDR3 is TGTGCCAGCCTCGAGGTGTCCGACTTCTCCTACGAGCAGTACTTC.

This sequence joins TRBV5-1 and TRBJ2-2; 7 bases agree with TRBD1. This CDR3 is 15 amino acids long. With 3 bases clipped from V and 0 bases from J, the junction kept 2 bases outside the gene matches. Germline V CDR1 and CDR2: SGHRS, YFSETQ. The CDR3 region has the DNA TGCGCCAGCAGCTCTGGACAGGCGAACACCGGGGAGCTGTTTTTT. Its protein product is CASSSGQANTGELFF.

The chain is built from TRBV5-1 and TRBJ1-1; 8 positions match TRBD1. This CDR3 is built from 15 residues. The V segment lost 4 bases and the J segment 4 bases; nucleotides outside the gene matches: 9. From germline, CDR1 is SGHRS and CDR2 YFSETQ. CDR3 sequence (DNA): TGCGCCAGCAGCGGGGCGACAGGGGCGGGCACTGAAGCTTTCTTT. Translated, it gives CASSGATGAGTEAFF.

The chain uses TRBV5-1 and TRBJ2-1; a possible D gene is TRBD1 (8 bases). Trimming stripped 3 bases from V and 8 bases from J, with 24 bases between. This CDR3 region has 17 residues. In germline, CDR1 is SGHRS, CDR2 YFSETQ. The CDR3 spells CASSSGSGGQGGDEQFF. The CDR3 bases are TGCGCCAGCAGCTCGGGTTCCGGAGGACAGGGAGGGGATGAGCAGTTCTTC.

V is TRBV19 and J is TRBJ2-7; D remains unclear. Germline CDR1 and CDR2: LNHDA and SQIVND (reference sequence). V dropped 5 bases and J dropped 2 bases, with 13 bases sitting between them. The CDR3 length is 14 residues. The CDR3: CASSPGLEAYEQYF. CDR3 in DNA: TGTGCCAGTAGTCCGGGTCTTGAAGCCTACGAGCAGTACTTC.

The chain links TRBV6-6 to TRBJ1-4; 7 bases are shared with TRBD1. The ends lost 6 bases at V and 7 bases at J; junction bases unmatched: 5. CDR1 MNHNY and CDR2 SVGAGI come from the germline V gene (reference sequence). The CDR3 loop spans 13 amino acids. The CDR3 nucleotides are TGTGCCAGCAGCTCATGGACAGGTGAAAAACTGTTTTTT. Its protein product is CASSSWTGEKLFF.

Here the CDR3 DNA reads TGCAGCGTTCGTATCGCAGATGAAAGCAATCAGCCCCAGCATTTT. It translates to CSVRIADESNQPQHF. The chain combines TRBV29-1 with TRBJ1-5; D is unresolved. Germline loops: CDR1 SQVTM, CDR2 ANQGSEA. V was clipped by 5 bases and J by 1 base, with 15 bases between them. The CDR3 is 15 residues long.

V and J are TRBV29-1 and TRBJ1-5, with 8 bases fitting TRBD1. The CDR3 length is 13 residues. Germline values: CDR1 SQVTM, CDR2 ANQGSEA. The V and J ends lost 6 bases and 6 bases, in that order; junction bases with no gene match: 7. CDR3 DNA: TGCAGCGTAGGGTTTCAGGGGGCTCAGCCCCAGCATTTT. Translated, it gives CSVGFQGAQPQHF.

The rearrangement links TRBV5-1 to TRBJ2-2; D is possibly TRBD2 (6 bases). CDR1 and CDR2 from the germline V gene are SGHRS and YFSETQ. The V end lost 0 bases, the J end lost 5 bases, and 14 bases lay between the germline ends. The CDR3 runs to 16 residues. CDR3 bases: TGCGCCAGCAGCTTGGTAGCCGGGAGTCCGACCGGGGAGCTGTTTTTT. This encodes CASSLVAGSPTGELFF.

This chain uses TRBV29-1 with TRBJ2-1; 8 bases match TRBD2. Germline assignment: CDR1 SQVTM and CDR2 ANQGSEA. With 7 bases clipped from V and 2 bases from J, the junction kept 16 bases outside the gene matches. This CDR3 is built from 17 residues. The CDR3 loop reads CSEIRGSGSLAYNEQFF. The CDR3 DNA reads TGCAGCGAAATCAGGGGCAGCGGGAGTTTAGCCTACAATGAGCAGTTCTTC.

This chain connects TRBV2 to TRBJ1-5, with TRBD1 matching 8 bases. The CDR3 sequence is 15 residues long. The germline CDR1 and CDR2 sequences are SNHLY and FYNNEI. The ends lost 5 bases at V and 1 base at J; junction bases unmatched: 4. In DNA form, the CDR3 reads TGTGCCAGCAGTTTAACAGGGGGGAGCAATCAGCCCCAGCATTTT. It translates to CASSLTGGSNQPQHF.

The rearrangement links TRBV15 to TRBJ1-3; 7 bases agree with TRBD1. Per germline, CDR1 LNHNV and CDR2 YYDKDF (reference sequence). The CDR3 extends over 15 amino acids. With V trimmed by 8 bases and J by 0 bases, 7 bases remained unmatched. This CDR3 is CATRQGGRSGNTIYF. The CDR3 region has the DNA TGTGCCACCCGACAGGGCGGCCGCTCTGGAAACACCATATATTTT.

The V and J genes are TRBV10-1 and TRBJ1-5; D remains ambiguous. There are 11 residues in the CDR3. V lost 8 bases, J lost 11 bases, and 13 bases lay in between. From germline, CDR1 is WNHNN and CDR2 SYGVQD (reference sequence). CDR3 sequence reads: CASEPGLAQHF. CDR3 sequence (DNA): TGCGCCAGCGAACCAGGTCTGGCCCAGCATTTT.

The chain is built from TRBV5-1 and TRBJ2-2; D perhaps matches TRBD2 (6 bases). Germline CDR1 and CDR2: SGHRS and YFSETQ. With 1 base removed from V and 6 bases from J, the gap between germline ends came to 10 bases. This CDR3 contains 14 residues. CDR3 DNA: TGCGCCAGCAGCTTGCGGGAGCAGCCCGGGGAGCTGTTTTTT. Protein: CASSLREQPGELFF.

The rearrangement uses TRBV5-1 and TRBJ2-5; 7 bases agree with TRBD1. CDR3 length: 15 amino acids. J was trimmed by 4 bases and V by 4 bases; bases with no gene match: 10. Germline V CDR1 and CDR2: SGHRS, YFSETQ. The CDR3 here is CASSEPGQMTETQYF. In DNA form, the CDR3 reads TGCGCCAGCAGCGAGCCGGGACAGATGACAGAGACCCAGTACTTC.